The entry below gives a single T cell receptor (beta chain) sequence along with its context. Antigen unknown. These data belong to a study of T cell responses to AZD1222 COVID-19 vaccine. Study context: Pooled samples include second doses given at about 4 or 12 weeks. Study observations and caveats: Two AZD1222 doses significantly raised spike-specific TCR breadth and depth over controls.

The CDR3 runs to 14 residues. Germline V gives CDR1 SGHDT, CDR2 YYEEEE. V lost 8 bases, J lost 2 bases, and 16 bases lay in between. Clones were sequenced by immunoSEQ multiplex PCR, and TCRdb holds only the in-frame ones, with some missing. The table includes approximately 100,000 clones, approximately 96% detected once. Sequencing used peripheral blood, obtained on day 0 of AZD1222 vaccination. This sequence joins TRBV5-6 and TRBJ1-2, with D unclear. This TCR was sampled from an adult in good health. The CDR3 DNA is TGTGCCAGGCATCGCCGGGGAATCAACTATGGCTACACCTTC. Protein: CARHRRGINYGYTF.